A selection of T cell receptor beta chains follows, all from one sample in a study of T cell responses to AZD1222 COVID-19 vaccine. Sequencing used immunoSEQ multiplex PCR; TCRdb keeps in-frame clones, though not all of them. The sample holds roughly 100,000 clones, roughly 89% seen once. Sequences were derived from peripheral blood, sampled on day 0 of AZD1222 vaccination. The source is an adult in good health. The CDR3 runs from the conserved cysteine through the conserved F or W. A D gene is named only where the DNA matches it firmly. Clone size is stated in some rows and not others, as once, few, many or a class when expanded.

abundance	v_gene	j_gene	d_gene	CDR3aa	CDR3nt
NA	TRBV5-4	TRBJ2-3	TRBD2	CASSPTSGGTDTQYF	TGTGCCAGCAGCCCAACTAGCGGGGGGACAGATACGCAGTATTTT
NA	TRBV5-4	TRBJ1-2	NA	CASGIRGQANYGYTF	TGTGCCAGTGGAATTCGGGGCCAAGCTAACTATGGCTACACCTTC
NA	TRBV7-2	TRBJ2-5	TRBD2	CASSLAQRGEGKTQYF	TGTGCCAGCAGCTTAGCGCAGCGGGGGGAGGGAAAGACCCAGTACTTC
NA	TRBV7-6	TRBJ2-5	NA	CASSLASRGIMETQYF	TGTGCCAGCAGCTTAGCGTCCCGGGGAATCATGGAGACCCAGTACTTC
NA	TRBV5-1	TRBJ2-5	TRBD2	CASSEPGLAGETQYF	TGCGCCAGCAGCGAACCGGGACTAGCAGGAGAGACCCAGTACTTC
few	TRBV19	TRBJ2-7	NA	CASSISGAGSLYEQYF	TGTGCCAGTAGTATTTCAGGGGCCGGTTCTCTCTACGAGCAGTACTTC
once	TRBV7-9	TRBJ1-1	NA	CASSLGPEGTEAFF	TGTGCCAGCAGCTTAGGCCCCGAGGGGACTGAAGCTTTCTTT
NA	TRBV5-4	TRBJ2-1	TRBD2	CASSRGLAGGAYNEQFF	TGTGCCAGCAGCAGGGGACTAGCGGGGGGCGCGTACAATGAGCAGTTCTTC
NA	TRBV12-3/TRBV12-4	TRBJ1-2	NA	CASSQGRAGYTF	TGTGCCAGCAGCCAGGGGCGGGCGGGCTACACCTTC
medium-sized	TRBV7-2	TRBJ2-7	TRBD1	CASSQTTGSSYEQYF	TGTGCCAGCAGCCAGACGACAGGGAGTTCCTACGAGCAGTACTTC
few	TRBV6-5	TRBJ2-1	NA	CASRLVEGDNEQFF	TGTGCCAGCAGGTTGGTAGAAGGGGACAATGAGCAGTTCTTC
few	TRBV24-1	TRBJ2-5	NA	CATSSGQGPETQYF	TGTGCCACCAGTTCAGGGCAGGGTCCGGAGACCCAGTACTTC
NA	TRBV11-3	TRBJ2-1	NA	CASSLDGYSYNEQFF	TGTGCCAGCAGTTTAGACGGGTACTCCTACAATGAGCAGTTCTTC
NA	TRBV6-1	TRBJ1-5	TRBD1	CASSEGARGQPQHF	TGTGCCAGCAGTGAAGGGGCCAGGGGGCAGCCCCAGCATTTT
NA	TRBV2	TRBJ1-2	TRBD1	CASSEGQGDYGYTF	TGTGCCAGCAGTGAAGGGCAGGGGGACTATGGCTACACCTTC
NA	TRBV9	TRBJ1-2	TRBD1	CASSESDRGYGYTF	TGTGCCAGCAGCGAGTCCGACAGGGGGTACGGCTACACCTTC
NA	TRBV6-5	TRBJ1-2	TRBD1	CASSPTGEYGYTF	TGTGCCAGCAGTCCGACAGGGGAGTATGGCTACACCTTC
once	TRBV7-2	TRBJ2-3	TRBD2	CASSQGLAGTDTQYF	TGTGCCAGCAGCCAAGGACTAGCGGGGACAGATACGCAGTATTTT
NA	TRBV5-6	TRBJ2-2	NA	CASSLGPNTGELFF	TGTGCCAGCAGCTTGGGACCGAACACCGGGGAGCTGTTTTTT
few	TRBV30	TRBJ1-2	TRBD1	CAWSGGNRGWDYGYTF	TGTGCCTGGAGTGGAGGCAACAGGGGTTGGGACTATGGCTACACCTTC
NA	TRBV28	TRBJ1-2	NA	CASRGAGTPENGYTF	TGTGCCAGCAGGGGGGCGGGGACGCCTGAGAATGGCTACACCTTC
NA	TRBV5-1	TRBJ2-1	NA	CASSFTGSDEQFF	TGCGCCAGCAGCTTCACAGGGAGTGATGAGCAGTTCTTC
NA	TRBV6-5	TRBJ1-6	TRBD1	CASSYLPTGESSPLHF	TGTGCCAGCAGTTATCTCCCGACAGGGGAAAGTTCACCCCTCCACTTT
NA	TRBV11-2	TRBJ2-7	NA	CASSLYGGAREQYF	TGTGCCAGCAGCTTATACGGAGGGGCGCGGGAGCAGTACTTC
NA	TRBV7-2	TRBJ1-5	TRBD1	CASTPGQVNQPQHF	TGTGCCAGCACCCCTGGACAGGTCAATCAGCCCCAGCATTTT
NA	TRBV13	TRBJ2-7	NA	CASSLGPTNSYEQYF	TGTGCCAGCAGCTTAGGTCCCACCAACTCCTACGAGCAGTACTTC
once	TRBV19	TRBJ1-5	NA	CASSSSPTGLQPQHF	TGTGCCAGTAGTAGTAGCCCGACAGGTCTTCAGCCCCAGCATTTT
NA	TRBV11-3	TRBJ2-3	TRBD1	CASSPTGANHTDTQYF	TGTGCCAGCAGCCCTACAGGGGCCAACCACACAGATACGCAGTATTTT
NA	TRBV2	TRBJ1-6	TRBD1	CATGQGDSPLHF	TGTGCCACCGGACAGGGCGATTCACCCCTCCACTTT
NA	TRBV7-2	TRBJ2-6	NA	CASSHGPGEAGANVLTF	TGTGCCAGCAGCCATGGTCCGGGGGAGGCTGGGGCCAACGTCCTGACTTTC
NA	TRBV7-8	TRBJ2-7	NA	CASSLVGYEQYF	TGTGCCAGCAGCTTGGTCGGATACGAGCAGTACTTC
NA	TRBV20-1	TRBJ2-6	NA	CSASRSGANVLTF	TGCAGTGCTAGTAGATCTGGGGCCAACGTCCTGACTTTC
NA	TRBV2	TRBJ1-5	NA	CASSEIRQVNQPQHF	TGTGCCAGCAGTGAAATTAGACAGGTCAATCAGCCCCAGCATTTT
NA	TRBV27	TRBJ2-7	NA	CASSSAGNYEQYF	TGTGCCAGCAGTTCCGCAGGAAACTACGAGCAGTACTTC
NA	TRBV27	TRBJ1-1	NA	CASTNRGAVMNTEAFF	TGTGCCAGCACCAACCGGGGGGCCGTCATGAACACTGAAGCTTTCTTT
NA	TRBV27	TRBJ1-2	NA	CASSHLRDTLLVYGYTF	TGTGCCAGCAGTCATCTCCGGGACACCCTTTTAGTCTATGGCTACACCTTC
NA	TRBV4-3	TRBJ1-2	TRBD1	CASSQDVGGPGYGYTF	TGCGCCAGCAGCCAAGATGTAGGGGGCCCGGGCTATGGCTACACCTTC
once	TRBV5-4	TRBJ2-5	TRBD2	CAAGSSGGFKETQYF	TGTGCCGCCGGCAGCAGCGGGGGGTTTAAAGAGACCCAGTACTTC
NA	TRBV27	TRBJ2-7	NA	CASSFGFGGSYEQYF	TGTGCCAGCAGTTTCGGGTTTGGAGGGTCCTACGAGCAGTACTTC
NA	TRBV7-9	TRBJ1-1	NA	CASSLLMNTEAFF	TGTGCCAGCAGCTTGTTAATGAACACTGAAGCTTTCTTT
NA	TRBV5-6	TRBJ2-7	TRBD1	CASSPDRADYEQYF	TGTGCCAGCAGCCCGGACAGGGCGGACTACGAGCAGTACTTC
NA	TRBV19	TRBJ2-1	NA	CASSLAGEQFF	TGTGCCAGTAGTTTAGCTGGGGAGCAGTTCTTC
once	TRBV11-2	TRBJ1-6	TRBD1	CASSTARGTGVAPLHF	TGTGCCAGCAGTACTGCTCGTGGGACAGGGGTAGCACCCCTCCACTTT
NA	TRBV10-1	TRBJ2-7	TRBD1	CASSDGGQVHEQYF	TGCGCCAGCAGTGATGGAGGACAGGTGCACGAGCAGTACTTC
NA	TRBV11-2	TRBJ2-1	NA	CASSGRSRGTYNEQFF	TGTGCCAGCAGCGGACGCTCCAGGGGCACTTACAATGAGCAGTTCTTC
NA	TRBV7-2	TRBJ2-4	TRBD2	CASSSRGLAGGQGKNIQYF	TGTGCCAGCAGCTCTCGAGGACTAGCGGGGGGGCAAGGCAAAAACATTCAGTACTTC
NA	TRBV4-3	TRBJ2-5	NA	CASSQGAGQETQYF	TGCGCCAGCAGCCAAGGGGCAGGCCAAGAGACCCAGTACTTC
NA	TRBV5-6	TRBJ2-2	NA	CASSLEWDPIANTGELFF	TGTGCCAGCAGCTTGGAATGGGACCCAATCGCGAACACCGGGGAGCTGTTTTTT
NA	TRBV30	TRBJ1-4	NA	CAWSRWDERNEKLFF	TGTGCCTGGAGTAGATGGGACGAAAGAAATGAAAAACTGTTTTTT
NA	TRBV5-4	TRBJ2-5	TRBD2	CASSLGLAGGSLWKTQYF	TGTGCCAGCAGCTTGGGACTAGCGGGGGGGAGTCTATGGAAGACCCAGTACTTC